What follows are 12 T cell receptor beta chains derived from one specimen sequenced in a study of T cells after posttransplantation cyclophosphamide. Repertoires were generated with immunoSEQ multiplex PCR, while TCRdb's copy carries only in-frame clones and drops some. The data show around 7,500 clones, with none appearing a single time. Treatment was busulfan-fludarabine conditioning, a marrow graft, and cyclophosphamide on days +3 and +4. This material consisted of PBMCs, taken after allogeneic stem cell transplant with posttransplant cyclophosphamide. The receptors were gathered from a male patient aged 18-29 years who received an allogeneic stem cell transplant from an unrelated donor, was CMV-positive, and had acute and chronic GVHD. Some T cells may arise from the graft donor.

By share, this clone counts as medium-sized (0.01 to 0.1%). The chain links TRBV2 to TRBJ2-2; 8 bases line up with TRBD1. The CDR3 extends over 17 amino acids. Germline trimming cut 5 bases from V and 0 bases from J; bases unmatched to any gene: 8. The germline gives CDR1 SNHLY, CDR2 FYNNEI. This CDR3 is CASSTTRQGTNTGELFF. The CDR3 DNA sequence: TGTGCCAGCAGTACCACACGACAGGGGACGAACACCGGGGAGCTGTTTTTT. Supplemented by reference TRBV2 and TRBJ2-2, the full variable domain reads EPEVTQTPSHQVTQMGQEVILRCVPISNHLYFYWYRQILGQKVEFLVSFYNNEISEKSEIFDDQFSVERPDGSNFTLKIRSTKLEDSAMYFCASSTTRQGTNTGELFFGEGSRLTVL.

This clone was found many times. The chain joins TRBV18 to TRBJ2-1, with 9 bases identical to TRBD1. CDR1 is KGHSH and CDR2 is LQKENI in the germline V gene. The V gene end was trimmed by 7 bases and the J gene end by 7 bases; junction bases not matched to a gene: 8. This CDR3 is 14 amino acids long. For the CDR3, the DNA is TGTGCCAGCTGGCAGGACAGGGGTAGAAATGAGCAGTTCTTC. It is translated as CASWQDRGRNEQFF.

This clone was observed many times. This chain joins TRBV7-2 and TRBJ2-3, with TRBD2 identical over 11 bases. V dropped 5 bases and J dropped 5; count of bases not matched to a gene: 9. Germline CDR1 reads SGHTA; CDR2 reads FQGNSA. This CDR3 is built from 16 residues. DNA of the CDR3: TGTGCCAGCAGCGGTAATAGCGGGGGGGGCGGAGATACGCAGTATTTT. It yields the protein CASSGNSGGGGDTQYF.

This clone was seen ten or more times. The chain couples TRBV9 to TRBJ1-5, with D perhaps TRBD1 (5 bases). The V end lost 1 base, the J end lost 2 bases, and 10 bases lay between the germline ends. Germline-derived CDR1 and CDR2 are SGDLS and YYNGEE. The CDR3 contains 15 residues. This CDR3 reads CASSVYRRGNQPQHF. Written as DNA, the CDR3 is TGTGCCAGCAGCGTATACAGGAGAGGCAATCAGCCCCAGCATTTT.

This clone was recorded at least ten times. The CDR3 region has the DNA TGTGCCAGCAAAGGGGAGACTAGCGGGGGAAGGGGAGAGACCCAGTACTTC. Translating it yields CASKGETSGGRGETQYF. The V call is TRBV7-8, the J call TRBJ2-5, with 12 bases matching TRBD2. V shed 7 bases, J shed 4 bases, and the junction held 13 bases outside the gene matches. The CDR3 is made up of 17 amino acids. Germline CDR1 SGHVS, CDR2 FQNEAQ.

There are many counts of this clone. The chain has TRBV2 and TRBJ2-7; 8 nucleotides line up with TRBD2. The ends lost 6 bases at V and 1 base at J; junction bases unmatched: 14. The CDR3 contains 17 residues. The germline CDR1 and CDR2 sequences are SNHLY and FYNNEI. DNA for the CDR3: TGTGCCAGCAGCCGTAGCGGGGCGGGGACAAGGTCCTACGAGCAGTACTTC. Protein product: CASSRSGAGTRSYEQYF.

This clone appeared many times. The J gene is TRBJ1-2, the V gene TRBV5-5; 8 bases match TRBD1. Germline V gene sequence: CDR1 SGHKS, CDR2 YYEKEE (reference sequence). The CDR3 loop spans 16 amino acids. The V gene end was trimmed by 4 bases and the J gene end by 1 base; junction bases not matched to a gene: 9. This CDR3 reads CASSPTGTGVNYGYTF. CDR3 nucleotide sequence: TGTGCCAGCAGCCCGACCGGGACAGGAGTTAACTATGGCTACACCTTC.

Sample share makes this clone medium-sized. V gene TRBV10-3 combines with J gene TRBJ1-2; no clear D. The CDR3 totals 14 residues. CDR1 ENHRY and CDR2 SYGVKD come from the germline V gene. V was shortened by 3 bases and J by 5 bases, with 13 bases between the two germline ends. The CDR3 reads CAISDLLERYGYTF. DNA of the CDR3: TGTGCCATCAGTGATCTCTTAGAGAGGTATGGCTACACCTTC.

The sample holds many counts of this clone. The V call is TRBV7-2, the J call TRBJ1-1; the D gene is possibly TRBD1 (5 bases). CDR1 is SGHTA, CDR2 FQGNSA, per germline. This CDR3 has 11 residues. Trimming left V 5 bases short and J 8 bases short, with 9 bases between. CDR3: CASSLRAEAFF. The CDR3 coding sequence is TGTGCCAGCAGCCTCAGGGCCGAAGCTTTCTTT.

This clone was found many times. This chain joins TRBV4-2 and TRBJ2-3; TRBD2 matches 11 bases. Germline values: CDR1 LGHNA, CDR2 YNFKEQ. The CDR3 totals 16 residues. J lost 5 bases, V lost 2 bases, and 6 bases had no gene match. CDR3 sequence: CASSQPIAGGLDTQYF. CDR3 sequence (DNA): TGTGCCAGCAGCCAACCGATAGCGGGGGGGCTAGATACGCAGTATTTT.

This clone was observed many times. The gene calls are TRBV28 and TRBJ2-5, with TRBD1 as a possible D gene (6 bases). The germline CDR1 and CDR2 sequences are MDHEN and SYDVKM. V gave up 3 bases and J gave up 2 bases, with 13 bases separating them. This CDR3 spans 15 amino acids. In nucleotides, the CDR3 is TGTGCCAGCAGTTTCTTGGGGACACCTCAAGAGACCCAGTACTTC. Translating it yields CASSFLGTPQETQYF.

In this sample, this clone turned up many times. The genes are TRBV10-2 and TRBJ1-1, with TRBD1 matching 8 bases. Germline lookup yields CDR1 WSHSY and CDR2 SAAADI. V was clipped by 8 bases and J by 2 bases; unmatched bases: 10. This CDR3 region has 15 residues. CDR3 in amino acids: CASGGQGARNTEAFF. The CDR3 DNA is TGCGCCAGCGGGGGGCAGGGGGCTAGAAACACTGAAGCTTTCTTT.